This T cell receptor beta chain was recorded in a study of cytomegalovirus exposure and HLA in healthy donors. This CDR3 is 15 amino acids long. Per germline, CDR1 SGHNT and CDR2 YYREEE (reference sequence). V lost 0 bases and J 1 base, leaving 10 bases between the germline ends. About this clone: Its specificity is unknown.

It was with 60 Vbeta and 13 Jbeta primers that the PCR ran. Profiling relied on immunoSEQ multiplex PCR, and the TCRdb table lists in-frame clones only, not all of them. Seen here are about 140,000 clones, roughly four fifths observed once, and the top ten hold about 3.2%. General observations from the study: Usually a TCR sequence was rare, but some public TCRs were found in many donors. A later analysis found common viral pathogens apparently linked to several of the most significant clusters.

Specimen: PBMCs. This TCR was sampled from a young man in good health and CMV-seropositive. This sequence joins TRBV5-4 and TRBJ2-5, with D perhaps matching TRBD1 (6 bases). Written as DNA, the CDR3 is TGTGCCAGCAGCTTGGATCCGGACAGCCAAGAGACCCAGTACTTC. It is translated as CASSLDPDSQETQYF. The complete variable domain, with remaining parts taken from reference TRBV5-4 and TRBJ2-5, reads ETGVTQSPTHLIKTRGQQVTLRCSSQSGHNTVSWYQQALGQGPQFIFQYYREEENGRGNFPPRFSGLQFPNYSSELNVNALELDDSALYLCASSLDPDSQETQYFGPGTRLLVL.